This passage covers 32 T cell receptor beta chains from one sample sequenced in a study of shared clonotypes between healthy human individuals. The assay was immunoSEQ multiplex PCR, and TCRdb's table has in-frame clones only and misses some. The sample lists about a million clones; around 76% were seen once. The sample comprised memory CD4+ T cells sorted from blood. Regarding subset: CD45RA-negative fraction. Every receptor here comes from a man between 18 and 35 years old in good health.

The rearrangement uses TRBV5-1 and TRBJ2-5; 7 bases map to TRBD2. There are 16 residues in the CDR3. V was pared by 4 bases and J by 5 bases, with 14 bases of the junction left unmatched. Germline CDR1 and CDR2: SGHRS and YFSETQ. This chain's CDR3 is CASSPPSGGSGETQYF. Written as DNA, the CDR3 is TGCGCCAGCAGCCCTCCATCGGGGGGATCGGGGGAGACCCAGTACTTC.

In its sample, this clone was seen once. V gene TRBV7-8 combines with J gene TRBJ1-5, with D hard to call. Looked up from germline, CDR1 is SGHVS and CDR2 is FQNEAQ. This CDR3 is built from 14 residues. Trimming left V 4 bases short and J 3 bases short, with 10 bases between. CDR3 in DNA: TGTGCCAGCAGCTCCGATACCTCCAATCAGCCCCAGCATTTT. Protein: CASSSDTSNQPQHF. Together with reference TRBV7-8 and TRBJ1-5, the CDR3 gives the full variable domain: GAGVSQSPRYKVAKRGQDVALRCDPISGHVSLFWYQQALGQGPEFLTYFQNEAQLDKSGLPSDRFFAERPEGSVSTLKIQRTQQEDSAVYLCASSSDTSNQPQHFGDGTRLSIL.

The chain recombines TRBV5-1 with TRBJ2-5; maybe TRBD1 (6 bases). CDR3 length equals 13 residues. The V end was cut by 4 bases, the J end by 3 bases, with 10 bases between. Per the germline V gene, CDR1 is SGHRS and CDR2 is YFSETQ. Written as DNA, the CDR3 is TGCGCCAGCAGCGGGACACCTAAAGAGACCCAGTACTTC. Its translation is CASSGTPKETQYF.

This chain uses TRBV11-3 with TRBJ2-3, with 12 bases fitting TRBD1. Germline V lookup: CDR1 SGHNT, CDR2 YENEEA. The CDR3 is made up of 17 amino acids. Trimming removed 5 bases from V and 0 bases from J; junction bases left unmatched: 6. CDR3 loop: CASSRDRGPTSTDTQYF. As DNA, the CDR3 is TGTGCCAGCAGCCGGGACAGGGGGCCCACTAGCACAGATACGCAGTATTTT.

This clone was seen once. DNA for the CDR3: TGTGCCAGCAGCCAAGACGCGACAGGGGGAAACTCACCCCTCCACTTT. It translates to CASSQDATGGNSPLHF. The chain joins TRBV4-2 to TRBJ1-6; 9 nucleotides align to TRBD1. The V gene's germline CDR1 is LGHNA and CDR2 YNFKEQ. The length of the CDR3 is 16 residues. V lost 0 bases, J lost 10 bases, and 7 bases stayed unmatched.

This chain uses TRBV7-2 with TRBJ2-1, with 8 bases matching TRBD2. The CDR3 is 14 residues long. The germline V gene has CDR1 SGHTA and CDR2 FQGNSA. The J segment lost 9 bases and the V segment lost 1 base, leaving 5 bases of the junction unmatched. The CDR3 coding sequence is TGTGCCAGCAGCTTAGATCGGGGGGGCGGTGAGCAGTTCTTC. The encoded protein is CASSLDRGGGEQFF.

The gene calls are TRBV10-3 and TRBJ1-1; weak D call: TRBD1 (5 bases). V was pared by 8 bases and J by 5 bases, with 18 bases between. The CDR3 loop spans 14 amino acids. Germline lookup yields CDR1 ENHRY and CDR2 SYGVKD. CDR3 nucleotide sequence: TGTGCCATCGGAACAGGTCTGGGGTATACTGAAGCTTTCTTT. It encodes CAIGTGLGYTEAFF.

This rearrangement joins TRBV4-3 to TRBJ1-2, with TRBD1 identical over 7 bases. There are 14 residues in the CDR3. The V segment lost 4 bases and the J segment 2 bases; nucleotides outside the gene matches: 4. Germline values: CDR1 LGHNA, CDR2 YSLEER. The CDR3, as DNA: TGCGCCAGCAGCCCAGAGGGACAGAACTATGGCTACACCTTC. Its translation is CASSPEGQNYGYTF.

This CDR3 reads CASSLHWPGDSGELFF. Here the CDR3 DNA reads TGTGCCAGCAGCTTGCATTGGCCAGGGGATTCCGGGGAGCTGTTTTTT. The genes are TRBV7-6 and TRBJ2-2; TRBD1 is a possible D gene (6 bases). Germline CDR1 SGHVS, CDR2 FNYEAQ. The V end was cut by 3 bases, the J end by 6 bases, with 17 bases between. CDR3 size: 16 residues.

This clone was detected only a few times. CDR3 in DNA: TGTGCCAGCAGTCCCCTGACGCCTTTGAACACTGAAGCTTTCTTT. It is translated as CASSPLTPLNTEAFF. The chain employs TRBV6-6 and TRBJ1-1; D gene ambiguous. CDR3 size: 15 residues. The germline V gene has CDR1 MNHNY and CDR2 SVGAGI (reference sequence). The V end was cut by 5 bases, the J end by 0 bases, with 13 bases between.

V and J are TRBV6-7 and TRBJ1-2, with D tentatively TRBD1 (5 bases). TRBV6-7 is an ORF; its function is uncertain. The CDR3 loop spans 14 amino acids. The germline V and J ends were trimmed by 10 bases and 7 bases, with 22 bases remaining between them. Here the CDR3 reads CANPGAEEKIGYTF. The CDR3 bases are TGTGCCAACCCCGGGGCCGAGGAAAAAATTGGCTACACCTTC.

This chain joins TRBV25-1 and TRBJ2-7, with a weak D call TRBD2 (7 bases). With 4 bases removed from V and 4 bases from J, the gap between germline ends came to 14 bases. CDR3 length equals 14 residues. The germline gives CDR1 MGHDK, CDR2 SYGVNS. The CDR3 DNA reads TGTGCCAGCAGTGGGGACGGGGGGCGATACGAGCAGTACTTC. Translating it yields CASSGDGGRYEQYF.

The chain uses TRBV1 and TRBJ2-5; whether TRBD2, the table's D call, matches the DNA was not checked. TRBV1 is a pseudogene segment. The CDR3 sequence is 17 residues long. The CDR3 protein is CTSSEGKSGGRQETQYF. In DNA form, the CDR3 reads TGCACCAGCAGCGAGGGAAAAAGCGGGGGTCGACAAGAGACCCAGTACTTC.

The chain combines TRBV28 with TRBJ1-5; D remains unclear. The germline gives CDR1 MDHEN, CDR2 SYDVKM. The CDR3 spans 12 residues. The V gene lost 3 bases and the J gene lost 4 bases, with 4 bases spanning the gap. The CDR3 nucleotides read TGTGCCAGCAGTTTGAGGAATCAGCCCCAGCATTTT. Encoded protein: CASSLRNQPQHF.

This chain links TRBV18 with TRBJ1-5; unclear D gene. Germline V gene sequence: CDR1 KGHSH, CDR2 LQKENI. The CDR3 contains 14 residues. Trimming took off 3 bases at V and 0 bases at J, with 6 bases between the two ends. In DNA, the CDR3 is TGTGCCAGCTCACCCTTGAATAGCAATCAGCCCCAGCATTTT. Encoded protein: CASSPLNSNQPQHF.

The sample holds many counts of this clone. The V gene is TRBV30, the J gene TRBJ2-1; 10 bases match TRBD2. Losses at the gene ends were 6 bases for V and 3 bases for J; bases not matched to a gene: 2. Germline V gives CDR1 GTSNPN, CDR2 SVGIG (reference sequence). The CDR3 has 13 amino acids. CDR3 in amino acids: CACTSGDYNEQFF. In nucleotides, the CDR3 is TGTGCCTGTACTAGCGGGGACTACAATGAGCAGTTCTTC.

This chain joins TRBV6-6 and TRBJ1-1; D not resolved. The germline V gene has CDR1 MNHNY and CDR2 SVGAGI (reference sequence). This CDR3 comprises 14 residues. Trimming shortened V by 2 bases and J by 1 base, and 8 bases separated the two germline ends. CDR3 DNA sequence: TGTGCCAGCAGTTACGGGCAGTGGAACACTGAAGCTTTCTTT. Its protein is CASSYGQWNTEAFF.

The sample holds many counts of this clone. The chain joins TRBV10-2 to TRBJ2-3; tentatively, D is TRBD2 (5 bases). The CDR3 runs to 14 residues. V was cut by 8 bases and J by 2 bases, with 14 bases left in between. Germline values: CDR1 WSHSY, CDR2 SAAADI. The CDR3 is CASSPDFLTDTQYF. CDR3 DNA sequence: TGCGCCAGCTCCCCGGACTTTCTCACAGATACGCAGTATTTT.

A note on this clone: The sample has other DNA sequences that encode this CDR3 too. CDR3 bases: TGTGCCAGTAGCTCCTATAATTCACCCCTCCACTTT. This codes for CASSSYNSPLHF. The chain has TRBV19 and TRBJ1-6; D is undetermined. Deletions cut 6 bases from V and 0 bases from J, with 0 bases between. The CDR3 loop spans 12 amino acids. Germline CDR1 is LNHDA and CDR2 is SQIVND (reference sequence).

This chain connects TRBV6-5 to TRBJ2-7; D may be TRBD2 (6 bases). Trimming cost V 7 bases and J 6 bases, with 19 bases left between them. CDR3 size: 14 residues. Per the germline V gene, CDR1 is MNHEY and CDR2 is SVGAGI. In DNA, the CDR3 is TGTGCCAGCACCCATGGGGGGAGTCGGGGCGAGCAGTACTTC. Translation: CASTHGGSRGEQYF.

The rearrangement links TRBV2 to TRBJ1-1; D remains unclear. CDR1 SNHLY and CDR2 FYNNEI come from the germline V gene. The CDR3 totals 15 residues. The germline V and J ends were trimmed by 2 bases and 1 base, with 11 bases remaining between them. The CDR3 loop reads CASSERGGGNTEAFF. The CDR3 region has the DNA TGTGCCAGCAGTGAACGGGGAGGTGGGAACACTGAAGCTTTCTTT. The full variable domain, completed using reference TRBV2 and TRBJ1-1, is EPEVTQTPSHQVTQMGQEVILRCVPISNHLYFYWYRQILGQKVEFLVSFYNNEISEKSEIFDDQFSVERPDGSNFTLKIRSTKLEDSAMYFCASSERGGGNTEAFFGQGTRLTVV.

This clone was counted a single time. This chain connects TRBV10-3 to TRBJ2-7, with 8 bases lining up with TRBD2. Trimming removed 2 bases from V and 1 base from J; junction bases left unmatched: 4. The CDR3 length is 15 residues. Germline-derived CDR1 and CDR2 are ENHRY and SYGVKD. The CDR3 region is CAISETSGISYEQYF. The CDR3 DNA reads TGTGCCATCAGTGAGACTAGCGGAATTTCCTACGAGCAGTACTTC.

The sample holds one count of this clone. The chain recombines TRBV28 with TRBJ2-5; D is uncertain. Germline V gives CDR1 MDHEN, CDR2 SYDVKM. V was cut by 4 bases and J by 4 bases, with 13 bases left in between. CDR3 length equals 14 residues. CDR3 amino acids: CASSSPASGETQYF. The CDR3 DNA reads as TGTGCCAGCAGTTCTCCGGCTAGTGGAGAGACCCAGTACTTC.

The rearrangement links TRBV2 to TRBJ1-1; no clear D gene. The germline V gene has CDR1 SNHLY and CDR2 FYNNEI. This CDR3 region has 15 residues. V dropped 6 bases and J dropped 4 bases, with 18 bases sitting between them. CDR3 amino acids: CASSYMGRAATEAFF. The CDR3, as DNA: TGTGCCAGCAGCTATATGGGTAGGGCGGCCACTGAAGCTTTCTTT.

This clone has more than one count but fewer than ten. At the DNA level, this CDR3 is encoded by other sequences in the same sample as well. The chain carries TRBV5-4 and TRBJ2-7; the D gene is possibly TRBD1 (6 bases). Deletions cut 2 bases from V and 0 bases from J, with 9 bases between. The CDR3 extends over 14 amino acids. Germline lookup yields CDR1 SGHNT and CDR2 YYREEE (reference sequence). The DNA for the CDR3 is TGTGCCAGCAGCTTTGACAGGTTCTCCTACGAGCAGTACTTC. Amino acid sequence: CASSFDRFSYEQYF.

A remark on this clone: Other nucleotide sequences from this sample produce the same CDR3. This chain uses TRBV7-2 with TRBJ2-1; tentative D call: TRBD2 (7 bases). This CDR3 region has 14 residues. V was clipped by 1 base and J by 7 bases, with 11 bases between them. The germline V gene has CDR1 SGHTA and CDR2 FQGNSA. The CDR3 loop is CASSLEGGRNEQFF. CDR3 nucleotides: TGTGCCAGCAGCTTAGAGGGGGGGCGGAATGAGCAGTTCTTC.

The chain couples TRBV7-3 to TRBJ1-1; D is unclear. This CDR3 contains 14 residues. Germline CDR1 reads SGHTA; CDR2 reads FQGTGA. The V and J ends lost 2 bases and 1 base respectively, with 8 bases between them. The CDR3 loop is CASSLYGGNTEAFF. CDR3 bases: TGTGCCAGCAGCTTATACGGTGGGAACACTGAAGCTTTCTTT.

The rearrangement links TRBV2 to TRBJ2-1; TRBD1 matches at 11 bases. V was pared by 6 bases and J by 7 bases, with 8 bases of the junction left unmatched. The germline V gene has CDR1 SNHLY and CDR2 FYNNEI. CDR3 length: 15 residues. CDR3 sequence: CASSTGTGGFNEQFF. DNA for the CDR3: TGTGCCAGCAGCACCGGGACAGGGGGATTTAATGAGCAGTTCTTC.

This chain uses TRBV14 with TRBJ1-2, with a tentative D call TRBD1 (5 bases). Germline V gene data show CDR1 as SGHDN and CDR2 as FVKESK. This CDR3 contains 14 residues. V lost 4 bases to trimming and J lost 6 bases, with 15 bases between them. Here the CDR3 reads CASSPRDLTHGYTF. The CDR3 coding sequence is TGTGCCAGCAGCCCCCGGGACCTCACCCATGGCTACACCTTC.

This clone was counted between two and nine times. The chain combines TRBV7-2 with TRBJ2-7; TRBD2 agrees at 14 bases. Unmatched junction bases numbered 5, after V lost 4 bases and J lost 6 bases. The length of the CDR3 is 15 residues. CDR1 is SGHTA and CDR2 is FQGNSA in the germline V gene. The CDR3 reads CASSSGLAGVSEQYF. In DNA, the CDR3 is TGTGCCAGCAGCTCGGGACTAGCGGGAGTTTCCGAGCAGTACTTC.

In its sample, this clone was seen a few times. The chain has TRBV10-2 and TRBJ2-7; maybe TRBD2 (6 bases). The V and J ends lost 8 bases and 2 bases respectively, with 13 bases between them. The germline V gene has CDR1 WSHSY and CDR2 SAAADI. The CDR3 contains 13 residues. CDR3 sequence reads: CASAAGRAYEQYF. DNA of the CDR3: TGCGCCAGCGCAGCGGGCCGCGCCTACGAGCAGTACTTC.

This rearrangement joins TRBV10-1 to TRBJ1-1, with TRBD1 matching over 7 bases. The V gene end was trimmed by 6 bases and the J gene end by 4 bases; junction bases not matched to a gene: 8. Germline V gene data show CDR1 as WNHNN and CDR2 as SYGVQD (reference sequence). CDR3 length equals 14 residues. The CDR3 reads CASSRDSLGTEAFF. DNA of the CDR3: TGCGCCAGCAGCCGGGACAGTTTAGGCACTGAAGCTTTCTTT.